This T cell receptor beta chain was documented in a study of blood T cells in healthy people across ages. About this clonotype: The antigen is unknown.

CDR1 is DFQATT, CDR2 SNEGSKA, per germline (reference sequence). V dropped 4 bases and J dropped 7; count of bases not matched to a gene: 10. This CDR3 has 15 amino acids. The second PCR ran about 6 to 12 cycles with a sample-barcoded 5' primer and J-beta primers. Via MiXCR, TCRdb re-called the 5' RACE reads, giving one row per CDR3 protein. The sample carries 870,000 or so distinct CDR3 sequences, 29% recorded once. Study-wide points: Diversity was higher, and naive CD4+ cells more numerous, in long-lived donors than in aged donors.

Those donating, healthy Caucasian individuals from Russia, were aged roughly 6 to 90. The chain links TRBV20-1 to TRBJ1-4; TRBD1 matches at 9 bases. This TCR derives from an elderly woman in good health. The specimen sequenced was blood. CDR3 protein: CSAKPRQGVGEKLFF. Here the CDR3 DNA reads TGCAGTGCTAAGCCAAGACAGGGGGTGGGTGAAAAACTGTTTTTT.